These 31 T cell receptor beta chains originate from one sample sequenced in a study of beta chain features in type 1 diabetes. Expressed TCRB transcripts got sequenced, as all isolated RNA was reverse transcribed. Some clones are missing from TCRdb's copy, which holds only in-frame ones; the method was immunoSEQ multiplex PCR. The profile covers more than 100,000 clones, with 7% to 10% appearing a single time and about 0.7% taken by the ten largest. For these TCRs, the target antigens are not known. Points from the study as a whole: Moderately but significantly shorter TCRB CDR3s were found in Type 1 diabetes patients in all four CD4+ subsets.

Sequenced: central memory CD4+ T cells from blood. These receptors all come from a man under 40 with type 1 diabetes.

V is TRBV11-2 and J is TRBJ1-2; D ambiguous. In germline, CDR1 is SGHAT, CDR2 FQNNGV. This CDR3 comprises 11 residues. Trimming removed 5 bases from V and 7 bases from J, with 8 bases in between. The CDR3 here is CASSRGGGYTF. CDR3 nucleotides: TGTGCCAGCAGCCGCGGTGGTGGCTACACCTTC.

J is TRBJ2-3 and V is TRBV4-2; TRBD1 aligns across 9 bases. This CDR3 region has 15 residues. J lost 6 bases, V lost 0 bases, and 4 bases had no gene match. Germline CDR1 LGHNA, CDR2 YNFKEQ. For the CDR3, the DNA is TGTGCCAGCAGCCAAGAGACAGGGGGAATGGATACGCAGTATTTT. This encodes CASSQETGGMDTQYF.

This clone was found a few times. The rearrangement uses TRBV7-9 and TRBJ1-1; D uncertain. Germline V CDR1 and CDR2: SEHNR, FQNEAQ (reference sequence). The CDR3 runs 12 residues. With 1 base removed from V and 7 bases from J, the gap between germline ends came to 7 bases. The CDR3 DNA sequence: TGTGCCAGCAGCTTAGAGGGAGTTGAAGCTTTCTTT. It codes for CASSLEGVEAFF.

This clone has more than one count but fewer than ten. The V gene is TRBV30, the J gene TRBJ1-3; TRBD1 matches 8 bases. Germline-derived CDR1 and CDR2 are GTSNPN and SVGIG (reference sequence). V was pared by 3 bases and J by 4 bases, with 2 bases of the junction left unmatched. The CDR3 is 13 residues long. The CDR3 is CAWRTGVGNTIYF. The CDR3 DNA follows: TGTGCCTGGAGGACAGGGGTCGGAAACACCATATATTTT.

The sample holds a few counts of this clone. The CDR3 region is CASRPGGEQETQYF. The CDR3 coding sequence is TGTGCCAGCCGCCCAGGAGGGGAGCAAGAGACCCAGTACTTC. V usage is TRBV4-2 and J usage is TRBJ2-5; a possible D gene is TRBD2 (6 bases). V dropped 8 bases and J dropped 2 bases, with 15 bases sitting between them. Germline loops: CDR1 LGHNA, CDR2 YNFKEQ. This CDR3 comprises 14 residues.

This clone was seen more than once but under ten times. V is TRBV4-2 and J is TRBJ2-1; D is undetermined. Germline CDR1 reads LGHNA; CDR2 reads YNFKEQ. Trimming took 1 base from V and 9 from J, leaving 10 bases between them. This CDR3 has 13 amino acids. DNA of the CDR3: TGTGCCAGCAGCCAAGTCGCGGAGATTGAGCAGTTCTTC. Protein product: CASSQVAEIEQFF.

This clone was observed a few times. The genes are TRBV6-1 and TRBJ2-3; 13 bases align to TRBD2. This CDR3 is 18 amino acids long. Germline CDR1 and CDR2: MNHNS and SASEGT. V lost 4 bases, J lost 6 bases, and 13 bases stayed unmatched. CDR3 protein: CASSGLTSGGAVADTQYF. CDR3 bases: TGTGCCAGCAGTGGACTAACTAGCGGGGGGGCCGTGGCGGATACGCAGTATTTT.

The V call is TRBV11-2, the J call TRBJ1-6, with D tentatively TRBD1 (5 bases). V lost 4 bases to trimming and J lost 0 bases, with 16 bases between them. There are 18 residues in the CDR3. Germline lookup yields CDR1 SGHAT and CDR2 FQNNGV. The CDR3 coding sequence is TGTGCCAGCAGCTCTCAGGGAGGTCGGAGCTCCTATAATTCACCCCTCCACTTT. It yields the protein CASSSQGGRSSYNSPLHF.

This clone was observed at least ten times. This sample also contains other DNA sequences that code for the same CDR3. The chain joins TRBV11-2 to TRBJ1-5, with 8 nucleotides matching TRBD1. The CDR3 is made up of 13 amino acids. Losses at the gene ends were 1 base for V and 7 bases for J; bases not matched to a gene: 0. CDR1 and CDR2 (germline): SGHAT, FQNNGV. The CDR3 region has the DNA TGTGCCAGCAGCTTAGGGGACAGGCAGCCCCAGCATTTT. It specifies CASSLGDRQPQHF.

The V and J genes are TRBV11-3 and TRBJ2-3; D perhaps matches TRBD2 (6 bases). V lost 5 bases, J lost 6 bases, and 18 bases lay in between. Germline V gene lookup returns CDR1 SGHNT and CDR2 YENEEA. The CDR3 extends over 15 amino acids. The CDR3 reads CASSHPGSPTDTQYF. Here the CDR3 DNA reads TGTGCCAGCAGCCATCCCGGGAGCCCTACGGATACGCAGTATTTT. Full variable domain (rest looked up from reference TRBV11-3 and TRBJ2-3): EAGVVQSPRYKIIEKKQPVAFWCNPISGHNTLYWYLQNLGQGPELLIRYENEEAVDDSQLPKDRFSAERLKGVDSTLKIQPAELGDSAVYLCASSHPGSPTDTQYFGPGTRLTVL.

The chain employs TRBV20-1 and TRBJ2-3; D remains unclear. CDR3 length: 11 residues. Germline V gives CDR1 DFQATT, CDR2 SNEGSKA (reference sequence). V lost 5 bases and J lost 4, with 7 bases in between. The CDR3 DNA is TGCAGTGCTCCAGTCCCAGATACGCAGTATTTT. This codes for CSAPVPDTQYF.

This clone was counted a few times. V usage is TRBV6-5 and J usage is TRBJ1-4; perhaps TRBD1 as D (6 bases). The ends were cut back, 7 bases at V and 3 bases at J, with 9 bases in the middle. The CDR3 length is 13 residues. The germline CDR1 and CDR2 sequences are MNHEY and SVGAGI. The CDR3: CASKRTANEKLFF. The CDR3 DNA reads as TGTGCCAGCAAGCGGACAGCTAATGAAAAACTGTTTTTT.

V is TRBV2 and J is TRBJ1-5; 9 nucleotides align to TRBD1. In germline, CDR1 is SNHLY, CDR2 FYNNEI. V dropped 5 bases and J dropped 6; count of bases not matched to a gene: 5. The CDR3 consists of 14 residues. CDR3 nucleotide sequence: TGTGCCAGCAGTTCGGGACAGGGAGGTCAGCCCCAGCATTTT. As protein: CASSSGQGGQPQHF.

V gene TRBV7-3 combines with J gene TRBJ2-3, with 7 bases lining up with TRBD1. The CDR3 spans 15 residues. Per germline, CDR1 SGHTA and CDR2 FQGTGA. Trimming at V came to 5 bases and at J to 0 bases, leaving 5 bases not matched to a gene. For the CDR3, the DNA is TGTGCCAGCAGCCCTGGGACAGCTAGCACAGATACGCAGTATTTT. It codes for CASSPGTASTDTQYF.

The chain joins TRBV18 to TRBJ1-5; D is undetermined. Germline V CDR1 and CDR2: KGHSH, LQKENI. Trimming took off 5 bases at V and 5 bases at J, with 10 bases between the two ends. This CDR3 contains 13 residues. CDR3 in amino acids: CASSSGGDQPQHF. The CDR3 DNA follows: TGTGCCAGCTCATCGGGCGGGGATCAGCCCCAGCATTTT.

A note on this clone: At one boundary the junction diverges from the germline segment, which might be a read error. This chain uses TRBV7-2 with TRBJ1-6, with 7 bases lining up with TRBD1. CDR3 size: 16 residues. Germline CDR1 SGHTA, CDR2 FQGNSA. CDR3 nucleotide sequence: TGCGCCAGCAGCCCCGGGACAGCCAGTCTACTGTCACCCCTCCACTTT. Its translation is CASSPGTASLLSPLHF.

The V call is TRBV7-2, the J call TRBJ1-6; unclear D gene. This CDR3 region has 12 residues. Trimming shortened V by 6 bases and J by 8 bases, and 8 bases separated the two germline ends. CDR1 SGHTA and CDR2 FQGNSA come from the germline V gene. The CDR3 protein is CASRTNDSPLHF. CDR3 nucleotides: TGTGCCAGCAGGACTAATGATTCACCCCTCCACTTT.

This clone was seen a few times. The CDR3 sequence: CASSLASLAGAGETQYF. The CDR3 bases are TGTGCCAGCAGCTTAGCGTCGCTAGCGGGGGCCGGGGAGACCCAGTACTTC. This chain joins TRBV11-2 and TRBJ2-5; 10 nucleotides line up with TRBD2. Trimming cost V 1 base and J 5 bases; bases outside gene matches: 10. The CDR3 is 17 amino acids. Germline V gene lookup returns CDR1 SGHAT and CDR2 FQNNGV.

This clone was found a few times. The genes are TRBV2 and TRBJ2-7; TRBD2 matches 9 bases. Losses at the gene ends were 6 bases for V and 5 bases for J; bases not matched to a gene: 2. CDR1 and CDR2 from the germline V gene are SNHLY and FYNNEI. The CDR3 length is 12 residues. The CDR3 here is CASRSGGNEQYF. CDR3 DNA: TGTGCCAGCAGAAGCGGGGGGAACGAGCAGTACTTC.

This chain links TRBV7-6 with TRBJ2-1, with TRBD2 matching 7 bases. Trimming removed 0 bases from V and 4 bases from J; junction bases left unmatched: 6. There are 16 residues in the CDR3. CDR1 and CDR2 from the germline V gene are SGHVS and FNYEAQ. CDR3 residues: CASSLAQASGYNEQFF. CDR3 in DNA: TGTGCCAGCAGCTTAGCGCAGGCTAGCGGTTACAATGAGCAGTTCTTC.

This clone has only a few counts. This chain links TRBV10-3 with TRBJ1-2; D gene unclear. The length of the CDR3 is 13 residues. Trimming cost V 0 bases and J 2 bases, with 4 bases left between them. Looked up from germline, CDR1 is ENHRY and CDR2 is SYGVKD. The CDR3 reads CAISESENYGYTF. The CDR3 DNA reads TGTGCCATCAGTGAGTCAGAGAACTATGGCTACACCTTC.

In this sample, this clone turned up many times. Other DNA sequences in this specimen translate into the identical CDR3. This sequence joins TRBV29-1 and TRBJ1-4; D remains ambiguous. The CDR3 has 12 residues. Trimming removed 4 bases at V and 0 bases at J, with 3 bases between. Germline CDR1 is SQVTM and CDR2 is ANQGSEA. CDR3 residues: CSVAATNEKLFF. DNA of the CDR3: TGCAGCGTTGCCGCAACTAATGAAAAACTGTTTTTT.

This clone showed up just a few times. The chain combines TRBV4-1 with TRBJ2-3; weak D call: TRBD1 (5 bases). Germline V CDR1 and CDR2: MGHRA, YSYEKL. The CDR3 sequence is 17 residues long. The ends were cut back, 0 bases at V and 4 bases at J, with 17 bases in the middle. The CDR3 coding sequence is TGCGCCAGCAGCCAAGATCTGGTGGGGCCAACCGCAGATACGCAGTATTTT. Translating gives CASSQDLVGPTADTQYF.

This clone was seen more than once but under ten times. V gene TRBV9 combines with J gene TRBJ1-2; D is unclear. CDR3 size: 14 residues. Germline CDR1 reads SGDLS; CDR2 reads YYNGEE. V was shortened by 0 bases and J by 4 bases, with 10 bases between the two germline ends. The CDR3 DNA sequence: TGTGCCAGCAGCGTAGACCAGGCGACCTATGGCTACACCTTC. Its translation is CASSVDQATYGYTF.

This clone has a handful of counts. The chain recombines TRBV5-4 with TRBJ2-2; a weak D match, TRBD2 (5 bases). V dropped 0 bases and J dropped 2 bases, with 11 bases sitting between them. Germline loops: CDR1 SGHNT, CDR2 YYREEE (reference sequence). This CDR3 region has 16 residues. The CDR3 protein is CASSLEASTNTGELFF. The DNA for the CDR3 is TGTGCCAGCAGCTTGGAGGCTAGCACCAACACCGGGGAGCTGTTTTTT.

The V and J genes are TRBV11-3 and TRBJ2-3; 14 bases are a match to TRBD2. J lost 0 bases, V lost 5 bases, and 4 bases had no gene match. The CDR3 sequence is 17 residues long. Germline CDR1 is SGHNT and CDR2 is YENEEA. The CDR3 is CASSQGLAGGSTDTQYF. CDR3 nucleotides: TGTGCCAGCAGCCAAGGACTAGCGGGGGGTAGCACAGATACGCAGTATTTT.

The chain couples TRBV6-5 to TRBJ1-6; D is perhaps TRBD1 (5 bases). CDR3 length equals 16 residues. CDR1 and CDR2 (germline): MNHEY, SVGAGI. The V gene lost 0 bases and the J gene lost 5 bases, with 11 bases spanning the gap. The CDR3 protein is CASSYSRDSNNSPLHF. The CDR3 DNA reads as TGTGCCAGCAGTTACTCGAGAGACAGCAATAATTCACCCCTCCACTTT.

The chain is built from TRBV4-3 and TRBJ2-7; 8 nucleotides line up with TRBD1. Germline V gene data show CDR1 as LGHNA and CDR2 as YSLEER. The CDR3 has 15 residues. V trimming: 4 bases; J trimming: 5 bases; junction bases outside the gene matches: 10. The DNA for the CDR3 is TGCGCCAGCAGCCTAGGACAGGGTTCTTCGGACGAGCAGTACTTC. It encodes CASSLGQGSSDEQYF.

Only a few counts were recorded for this clone. This chain uses TRBV7-2 with TRBJ1-6, with D possibly TRBD1 on 5 matching bases. The CDR3 contains 16 residues. Trimming removed 8 bases at V and 3 bases at J, with 17 bases between. The V gene's germline CDR1 is SGHTA and CDR2 FQGNSA. The CDR3 coding sequence is TGTGCCAGCCGCCCTGGCTTAGGGGTCTATAATTCACCCCTCCACTTT. Protein: CASRPGLGVYNSPLHF.

The CDR3 spells CASSYGGQGQPQHF. The CDR3 coding sequence is TGTGCCAGCAGTTACGGGGGGCAGGGTCAGCCCCAGCATTTT. This chain joins TRBV27 and TRBJ1-5, with D possibly being TRBD1 (6 bases). Per the germline V gene, CDR1 is MNHEY and CDR2 is SMNVEV (reference sequence). The V end was cut by 4 bases, the J end by 6 bases, with 13 bases between. The CDR3 totals 14 residues.

The V call is TRBV5-4, the J call TRBJ2-1; 11 bases fit TRBD2. The J segment lost 3 bases and the V segment lost 3 bases, leaving 2 bases of the junction unmatched. This CDR3 is built from 15 residues. Germline V CDR1 and CDR2: SGHNT, YYREEE (reference sequence). CDR3 nucleotides: TGTGCCAGCAGCTCCACTAGCGGGGGCTACAATGAGCAGTTCTTC. Encoded protein: CASSSTSGGYNEQFF. Using reference TRBV5-4 and TRBJ2-1 for the parts outside the CDR3, the full variable domain is ETGVTQSPTHLIKTRGQQVTLRCSSQSGHNTVSWYQQALGQGPQFIFQYYREEENGRGNFPPRFSGLQFPNYSSELNVNALELDDSALYLCASSSTSGGYNEQFFGPGTRLTVL.